These 30 T cell receptor beta chains were all obtained from the same sample, sequenced in a study of PD-L1 blockade in urothelial cancer. Libraries were prepared by immunoSEQ multiplex PCR; TCRdb keeps only in-frame clonotypes and omits some of them. The sample consists of 85,000 to 90,000 clones, roughly nine tenths of them appearing once. The sample in question was PBMCs, obtained around atezolizumab (anti-PD-L1) treatment. The receptor source for this set is a man in his sixties with urothelial cancer.

This chain joins TRBV5-4 and TRBJ2-5; 8 nucleotides line up with TRBD2. The CDR3 is made up of 16 amino acids. Trimming removed 4 bases from V and 1 base from J; junction bases left unmatched: 9. Germline V gene data show CDR1 as SGHNT and CDR2 as YYREEE (reference sequence). CDR3 sequence reads: CASSPSAGTSQETQYF. The CDR3, as DNA: TGTGCCAGCAGCCCGAGCGCCGGGACTAGCCAAGAGACCCAGTACTTC.

The chain uses TRBV30 and TRBJ1-5, with TRBD1 matching over 10 bases. This CDR3 contains 14 residues. From germline, CDR1 is GTSNPN and CDR2 SVGIG (reference sequence). The V segment lost 3 bases and the J segment 4 bases; nucleotides outside the gene matches: 3. The chain's CDR3 is CAWRGTGVNQPQHF. Written as DNA, the CDR3 is TGTGCCTGGAGGGGGACAGGGGTAAATCAGCCCCAGCATTTT.

This chain connects TRBV5-6 to TRBJ2-7; 8 bases are a match to TRBD1. The CDR3 covers 17 residues. With 2 bases clipped from V and 6 bases from J, the junction kept 16 bases outside the gene matches. Germline CDR1 is SGHDT and CDR2 is YYEEEE. DNA of the CDR3: TGTGCCAGCAGCTTTTACACCGATGACAGGGGAGTAATCGAGCAGTACTTC. It translates to CASSFYTDDRGVIEQYF. The full variable domain, rest sourced from reference TRBV5-6 and TRBJ2-7, is DAGVTQSPTHLIKTRGQQVTLRCSPKSGHDTVSWYQQALGQGPQFIFQYYEEEERQRGNFPDRFSGHQFPNYSSELNVNALLLGDSALYLCASSFYTDDRGVIEQYFGPGTRLTVT.

The chain combines TRBV15 with TRBJ2-7; possible D gene TRBD2, 5 bases. CDR3 length: 12 amino acids. Germline V gene lookup returns CDR1 LNHNV and CDR2 YYDKDF (reference sequence). V lost 8 bases and J 2 bases, leaving 10 bases between the germline ends. CDR3 in amino acids: CATGRGPYEQYF. The DNA for the CDR3 is TGTGCCACCGGTAGAGGGCCCTACGAGCAGTACTTC.

The chain uses TRBV7-3 and TRBJ1-2; D not certain. CDR1 and CDR2 from the germline V gene are SGHTA and FQGTGA. V lost 0 bases, J lost 8 bases, and 10 bases lay in between. This CDR3 is built from 13 residues. This chain's CDR3 is CASSLTSGSGYTF. The CDR3 region has the DNA TGTGCCAGCAGCTTAACGTCCGGGAGCGGCTACACCTTC.

This clone was picked up one time. The chain recombines TRBV27 with TRBJ2-3, with D possibly TRBD2 on 6 matching bases. CDR3 length: 18 residues. V dropped 5 bases and J dropped 4 bases, with 25 bases sitting between them. Per the germline V gene, CDR1 is MNHEY and CDR2 is SMNVEV (reference sequence). CDR3 residues: CASSRGSAGPRRSDTQYF. The CDR3 DNA follows: TGTGCCAGCAGTCGGGGGTCAGCCGGGCCAAGAAGGTCAGATACGCAGTATTTT.

This clone showed up just once. The chain combines TRBV5-8 with TRBJ2-5; 8 nucleotides align to TRBD2. V was pared by 1 base and J by 3 bases, with 14 bases of the junction left unmatched. Per germline, CDR1 SGHTS and CDR2 YDEGEE. This CDR3 is 18 amino acids long. The CDR3 DNA reads TGTGCCAGCAGCTTGTTCGGGACTAGTGGAAGGAGGGAAGAGACCCAGTACTTC. Amino acids: CASSLFGTSGRREETQYF. The full variable domain, with the rest looked up from reference TRBV5-8 and TRBJ2-5, is EAGVTQSPTHLIKTRGQQATLRCSPISGHTSVYWYQQALGLGLQFLLWYDEGEERNRGNFPPRFSGRQFPNYSSELNVNALELEDSALYLCASSLFGTSGRREETQYFGPGTRLLVL.

The chain uses TRBV7-3 and TRBJ2-3, with 8 bases that match TRBD2. The junction had 7 bases not matched to a gene; V was cut back by 3 bases and J by 14 bases. The length of the CDR3 is 12 residues. Germline V CDR1 and CDR2: SGHTA, FQGTGA. CDR3 in DNA: TGTGCCAGCAGCTTCGGGACTAGTGGGCCGTATTTT. It is translated as CASSFGTSGPYF.

This chain links TRBV2 with TRBJ2-7, with a weak D call TRBD1 (7 bases). The CDR3 runs to 14 residues. From germline, CDR1 is SNHLY and CDR2 FYNNEI. Trimming stripped 3 bases from V and 4 bases from J, with 13 bases between. The DNA for the CDR3 is TGTGCCAGCAGTGATCAGGGGGGCCTGTACGAGCAGTACTTC. Its translation is CASSDQGGLYEQYF.

This chain uses TRBV19 with TRBJ2-6; 8 positions match TRBD1. CDR3 size: 17 residues. With V trimmed by 5 bases and J by 0 bases, 6 bases remained unmatched. Germline V CDR1 and CDR2: LNHDA, SQIVND (reference sequence). The CDR3 DNA reads TGTGCCAGTAGTGGTGGACAGGGTTTCTCTGGGGCCAACGTCCTGACTTTC. Its translation is CASSGGQGFSGANVLTF.

V gene TRBV11-3 combines with J gene TRBJ2-1, with TRBD2 matching 9 bases. Looked up from germline, CDR1 is SGHNT and CDR2 is YENEEA. This CDR3 contains 15 residues. V dropped 1 base and J dropped 7; count of bases not matched to a gene: 5. In nucleotides, the CDR3 is TGTGCCAGCAGCTTAGGCGCGGGGGGGTTGAATGAGCAGTTCTTC. Translation gives CASSLGAGGLNEQFF.

This sequence joins TRBV11-2 and TRBJ1-2; D is unclear. The germline V gene encodes CDR1 SGHAT and CDR2 FQNNGV. This CDR3 contains 14 residues. V gave up 7 bases and J gave up 0 bases, with 12 bases separating them. In DNA form, the CDR3 reads TGTGCCAGCATCCCCTTTGGCTCTAACTATGGCTACACCTTC. Its protein is CASIPFGSNYGYTF.

The chain has TRBV5-1 and TRBJ2-1, with 16 bases lining up with TRBD2. V was clipped by 6 bases and J by 7 bases; unmatched bases: 10. The V gene's germline CDR1 is SGHRS and CDR2 YFSETQ. CDR3 length equals 17 residues. The CDR3 DNA sequence: TGCGCCAGCACCATGGGACTAGCGGGAGGGCCGGGGAATGAGCAGTTCTTC. Protein product: CASTMGLAGGPGNEQFF.

The chain is built from TRBV7-3 and TRBJ2-3; possibly TRBD2 for D (6 bases). Looked up from germline, CDR1 is SGHTA and CDR2 is FQGTGA. The CDR3 covers 15 residues. Trimming left V 4 bases short and J 6 bases short, with 17 bases between. CDR3 region: CASSSLGGEGDTQYF. The CDR3, as DNA: TGTGCCAGCAGCTCCCTCGGGGGTGAGGGGGATACGCAGTATTTT. Complete variable domain (other parts from reference TRBV7-3 and TRBJ2-3): GAGVSQTPSNKVTEKGKYVELRCDPISGHTALYWYRQSLGQGPEFLIYFQGTGAADDSGLPNDRFFAVRPEGSVSTLKIQRTERGDSAVYLCASSSLGGEGDTQYFGPGTRLTVL.

The chain recombines TRBV10-3 with TRBJ1-2, with a possible D match to TRBD1 (6 bases). From germline, CDR1 is ENHRY and CDR2 SYGVKD. The CDR3 runs 13 residues. V dropped 5 bases and J dropped 6 bases, with 13 bases sitting between them. DNA of the CDR3: TGTGCCATCAGTCCCGGACAGTCGAATGGCTACACCTTC. Protein product: CAISPGQSNGYTF.

The gene calls are TRBV5-6 and TRBJ2-2; TRBD2 aligns across 7 bases. This CDR3 comprises 15 residues. Per germline, CDR1 SGHDT and CDR2 YYEEEE. V shed 4 bases and J 5 bases; nucleotides not matched to a gene: 8. Here the CDR3 DNA reads TGTGCCAGCAGCCCAGTCGGGACTACAACCGGGGAGCTGTTTTTT. Amino acid sequence: CASSPVGTTTGELFF.

CDR3 sequence: CASGFRSGDTGELFF. CDR3 nucleotide sequence: TGTGCTAGTGGTTTCCGGTCGGGAGACACCGGGGAGCTGTTTTTT. This chain links TRBV12-5 with TRBJ2-2; a weak D match, TRBD2 (6 bases). Per germline, CDR1 LGHNT and CDR2 FRNRAP. CDR3 size: 15 residues. V shed 3 bases and J shed 3 bases, with 11 bases lying between them.

J is TRBJ1-5 and V is TRBV6-6, with D maybe TRBD1 (5 bases). Germline values: CDR1 MNHNY, CDR2 SVGAGI (reference sequence). This CDR3 contains 15 residues. Trimming left V 7 bases short and J 7 bases short, with 20 bases between. CDR3: CASILGGADTQPQHF. CDR3 coding DNA: TGTGCCAGCATCCTGGGGGGAGCCGACACCCAGCCCCAGCATTTT.

In DNA form, the CDR3 reads TGTGCCAGCAGCTTAGGACCTAGGGGTACTCAGCCCCAGCATTTT. Its translation is CASSLGPRGTQPQHF. V is TRBV7-2 and J is TRBJ1-5; TRBD1 is a possible D gene (5 bases). The CDR3 is 15 residues long. The V gene's germline CDR1 is SGHTA and CDR2 FQGNSA. The V and J ends lost 1 base and 6 bases respectively, with 13 bases between them.

The chain couples TRBV6-6 to TRBJ2-3; a possible D gene is TRBD1 (6 bases). The CDR3 covers 14 residues. Trimming removed 4 bases at V and 4 bases at J, with 12 bases between. In germline, CDR1 is MNHNY, CDR2 SVGAGI (reference sequence). This CDR3 reads CASSFGGAADTQYF. In nucleotides, the CDR3 is TGTGCCAGCAGTTTTGGGGGCGCGGCAGATACGCAGTATTTT.

The rearrangement links TRBV28 to TRBJ2-3, with a possible D match to TRBD2 (6 bases). The germline V and J ends were trimmed by 3 bases and 3 bases, with 10 bases remaining between them. Germline CDR1 is MDHEN and CDR2 is SYDVKM. CDR3 length equals 14 residues. CDR3: CASSLAGRTDTQYF. DNA of the CDR3: TGTGCCAGCAGTTTGGCAGGGAGGACAGATACGCAGTATTTT.

The CDR3 protein is CASSQEIAGGFNEQFF. In nucleotides, the CDR3 is TGTGCCAGCAGCCAAGAGATAGCGGGGGGCTTCAATGAGCAGTTCTTC. V is TRBV4-2 and J is TRBJ2-1; 10 nucleotides agree with TRBD2. There are 16 residues in the CDR3. The V gene end was trimmed by 0 bases and the J gene end by 6 bases; junction bases not matched to a gene: 5. CDR1 is LGHNA and CDR2 is YNFKEQ in the germline V gene.

This clone was recorded once. The genes are TRBV5-1 and TRBJ1-2; 7 bases map to TRBD1. Trimming removed 2 bases from V and 0 bases from J; junction bases left unmatched: 4. The CDR3 loop spans 15 amino acids. CDR1 is SGHRS, CDR2 YFSETQ, per germline. DNA of the CDR3: TGCGCCAGCAGCTTAGAGGGGGCTGCTAACTATGGCTACACCTTC. Translation: CASSLEGAANYGYTF.

The genes are TRBV27 and TRBJ1-4, with 9 bases matching TRBD1. The CDR3 is 17 residues long. J gave up 6 bases and V 1 base, and 9 bases lay outside the gene matches. From germline, CDR1 is MNHEY and CDR2 SMNVEV (reference sequence). CDR3 DNA sequence: TGTGCCAGCAGTTTATTGGATAATCGGGACAGGGATGAAAAACTGTTTTTT. Protein: CASSLLDNRDRDEKLFF.

The rearrangement uses TRBV5-1 and TRBJ2-5; 8 bases fit TRBD2. This CDR3 comprises 13 residues. The V segment lost 4 bases and the J segment 4 bases; nucleotides outside the gene matches: 3. Germline assignment: CDR1 SGHRS and CDR2 YFSETQ. CDR3: CASSTGGGETQYF. The DNA of the CDR3 is TGCGCCAGCAGCACGGGAGGGGGAGAGACCCAGTACTTC.

This clone appeared once. The V call is TRBV11-2, the J call TRBJ2-3; the match to TRBD2 covers 9 bases. This CDR3 region has 17 residues. Unmatched junction bases numbered 7, after V lost 1 base and J lost 2 bases. Germline lookup yields CDR1 SGHAT and CDR2 FQNNGV. Here the CDR3 reads CASSLGAGGPPTDTQYF. CDR3 DNA: TGTGCCAGCAGCTTAGGGGCGGGGGGGCCCCCCACAGATACGCAGTATTTT.

This clone occurred a few times. CDR3 in DNA: TGCGCCAGCAGTGACAGGCCAACCCGTCCACCCTCCTACAATGAGCAGTTCTTC. Amino acid sequence: CASSDRPTRPPSYNEQFF. The chain is built from TRBV10-2 and TRBJ2-1; D remains ambiguous. The CDR3 runs 18 residues. The germline CDR1 and CDR2 sequences are WSHSY and SAAADI. Deletions cut 3 bases from V and 0 bases from J, with 18 bases between.

V is TRBV9 and J is TRBJ2-7, with D tentatively TRBD2 (5 bases). V dropped 4 bases and J dropped 8 bases, with 25 bases sitting between them. The CDR3 extends over 16 amino acids. Germline V gene sequence: CDR1 SGDLS, CDR2 YYNGEE. CDR3 DNA: TGTGCCAGCAGCCCAACCCCTAGCTCTCTTGACGGGCAGCAGTACTTC. It translates to CASSPTPSSLDGQQYF.

The rearrangement joins TRBV29-1 to TRBJ2-7; 7 nucleotides match TRBD1. This CDR3 has 15 amino acids. Germline V lookup: CDR1 SQVTM, CDR2 ANQGSEA. With 7 bases clipped from V and 4 bases from J, the junction kept 16 bases outside the gene matches. CDR3 DNA: TGCAGCGCACGGAAGTGGGGGACAGACCCATACGAGCAGTACTTC. The encoded protein is CSARKWGTDPYEQYF.

For the CDR3, the DNA is TGCAGCGTGGGACAGCGAAAAGAGACCCAGTACTTC. Amino acids: CSVGQRKETQYF. The rearrangement links TRBV29-1 to TRBJ2-5; 7 bases are a match to TRBD1. The CDR3 runs to 12 residues. The J segment lost 3 bases and the V segment lost 6 bases, leaving 4 bases of the junction unmatched. Germline values: CDR1 SQVTM, CDR2 ANQGSEA.